The clone carrying this TCR beta chain has a single count. This entry is derived from a study of shared clonotypes between healthy human individuals. This table comes from immunoSEQ multiplex PCR, and its TCRdb copy is limited to in-frame clones, with some not included. The table has about 580,000 clones, roughly 98% seen once. Naive CD8 cells were CD45RO-negative, positively selected for CCR7, excluding terminally differentiated effector memory CD45RA+ cells. What was sequenced was naive CD8+ T cells sorted from blood. The receptor comes from a man aged 25 to 40 in good health.

CDR3 sequence (DNA): TGTGCCATCAGTGATCTGGGTCCGGAAGCTTTCTTT. It specifies CAISDLGPEAFF. This chain connects TRBV10-3 to TRBJ1-1; no reliable D call. V was cut by 3 bases and J by 8 bases, with 10 bases left in between. There are 12 residues in the CDR3. The germline gives CDR1 ENHRY, CDR2 SYGVKD.